This TCR beta chain was sequenced during a study of T-cell reconstitution after alpha-beta-depleted transplantation in children (dated by TCRdb to 2016 to 2018). At the level of the whole study: The study quantitatively tracked T-cell immune reconstitution after TCRalphabeta/CD19-depleted allogeneic hematopoietic cell transplantation in children using TCR repertoire profiling.

The germline V gene encodes CDR1 MNHEY and CDR2 SMNVEV (reference sequence). The cysteine opens and the phenylalanine closes a CDR3 of 15 amino acids. The DNA shown is the 45-base CDR3, in frame from base 1. V drops 3 bases and J drops 2 bases, leaving 14 bases in between. This clonotype was recorded a few times. Its binding antigen is unknown. Within one base of it there is no much larger clone, and no base qualities were kept. Libraries were prepared through PCR. Instrument used: Illumina HiSeq 2500. TCR libraries were prepared with molecular barcoding, using unique molecular identifiers to normalize TCRbeta repertoire quantification. Using fastp trimming at Q25 and MiXCR clonotype assembly, TCRdb reanalyzed the public sequencing data and kept in-frame beta chains. All rows with the same CDR3 protein become a single entry with the most common DNA and genes. Across this sample there are some 340,000 distinct CDR3 sequences, with around 10% seen only once. Under 3% of the sample rests with the top ten.

The specimen was PBMCs from the stem cell graft donor, collected from the stem cell graft. The sequence joins TRBV27 to TRBJ2-7; the D element might be TRBD1 or TRBD2, as each aligns at 5 bases. The TCR sequence derives from a human donor who donated a stem cell graft to a child with acute lymphoblastic leukemia. The nucleotide sequence reads as follows: TGTGCCAGCAGTTTTGGGGGAAGCCGGGCCTACGAGCAGTACTTC. Translation gives CASSFGGSRAYEQYF.